This is a list of T cell receptor beta chains from one sample in a study of CD8 T cell repertoires and HIV-1 epitope variants. Assay: immunoSEQ multiplex PCR; the TCRdb copy retains only in-frame clones and omits some. The sample has roughly 5,400 clones, 55% to 80% seen once. No antigen has been identified for these receptors. Sample: cultured CD8+ T cells derived from PBMCs. Source of these receptors: a male donor with HIV. Each CDR3 is given with its conserved first and last residue. The order of the fields is V gene, J gene, CDR3 protein.

v_call: TRBV2; j_call: TRBJ2-7; cdr3_aa: CASSRAADRGYEQYF
v_call: TRBV11-2; j_call: TRBJ2-2; cdr3_aa: CASSKQGSAGGLSTGELFF
v_call: TRBV7-9; j_call: TRBJ2-7; cdr3_aa: CASSFWTGGDYEQYF
v_call: TRBV6-1; j_call: TRBJ2-1; cdr3_aa: CASSESPPVYNEQFF
v_call: TRBV25-1; j_call: TRBJ1-1; cdr3_aa: CASSEWGQGNTEAFF
v_call: TRBV9; j_call: TRBJ2-5; cdr3_aa: CASSGRDYERQTQYF
v_call: TRBV5-1; j_call: TRBJ2-3; cdr3_aa: CASSPGGSRSTDTQYF
v_call: TRBV6-5; j_call: TRBJ2-7; cdr3_aa: CASTKFREGYEQYF
v_call: TRBV6-6; j_call: TRBJ2-7; cdr3_aa: CASRPIGGYEQYF
v_call: TRBV6-6; j_call: TRBJ2-4; cdr3_aa: CASSSPDRAKNIQYF
v_call: TRBV29-1; j_call: TRBJ2-3; cdr3_aa: CSAAGTESTDTQYF
v_call: TRBV7-2; j_call: TRBJ2-5; cdr3_aa: CASSVLAGETEETQYF
v_call: TRBV23-1; j_call: TRBJ2-2; cdr3_aa: CASSQSTLYTGELFF
v_call: TRBV28; j_call: TRBJ1-5; cdr3_aa: CAVRDNSNQPQHF
v_call: TRBV5-3; j_call: TRBJ1-4; cdr3_aa: CANGTGGMTNEKLFF
v_call: TRBV5-1; j_call: TRBJ2-5; cdr3_aa: CASSLESAIQETQYF
v_call: TRBV27; j_call: TRBJ2-1; cdr3_aa: CASSLSRYNEQFF
v_call: TRBV25-1; j_call: TRBJ1-2; cdr3_aa: CASSEWGGPLAGYTF
v_call: TRBV19; j_call: TRBJ1-1; cdr3_aa: CASGDGYGTEAFF
v_call: TRBV4-1; j_call: TRBJ1-5; cdr3_aa: CASSQEDNQPQHF
v_call: TRBV13; j_call: TRBJ1-6; cdr3_aa: CASSATGDEGDSPLHF
v_call: TRBV27; j_call: TRBJ2-1; cdr3_aa: CASKRTGSYNEQFF
v_call: TRBV9; j_call: TRBJ2-1; cdr3_aa: CASSGDEQFF
v_call: TRBV28; j_call: TRBJ1-1; cdr3_aa: CASIPGGAGTTEAFF
v_call: TRBV27; j_call: TRBJ1-1; cdr3_aa: CASSRGEGSNTEAFF
v_call: TRBV7-7; j_call: TRBJ2-4; cdr3_aa: CASRHRHRREYF
v_call: TRBV18; j_call: TRBJ2-7; cdr3_aa: CASSPQPGQGYEQYF
v_call: TRBV9; j_call: TRBJ1-1; cdr3_aa: CASSSLAGNTEAFF
v_call: TRBV14; j_call: TRBJ2-1; cdr3_aa: CASSPRTSGGYNEQFF
v_call: TRBV6-4; j_call: TRBJ1-1; cdr3_aa: CASREQGRAFF
v_call: TRBV6-6; j_call: TRBJ2-7; cdr3_aa: CATVDRTSYEQYF
v_call: TRBV25-1; j_call: TRBJ2-7; cdr3_aa: CASSSDRWDRETYEQYF
v_call: TRBV6-5; j_call: TRBJ2-2; cdr3_aa: CASSAQGGTGELFF
v_call: TRBV2; j_call: TRBJ2-2; cdr3_aa: CASSLGLVRTGELFF
v_call: TRBV27; j_call: TRBJ2-7; cdr3_aa: CASSPARTYEQYF
v_call: TRBV6-6; j_call: TRBJ2-7; cdr3_aa: CASSSDVSAYEQYF
v_call: TRBV5-4; j_call: TRBJ1-1; cdr3_aa: CASSFRLTGAGVNTEAFF
v_call: TRBV7-9; j_call: TRBJ2-3; cdr3_aa: CASSSIGQPTDTQYF
v_call: TRBV28; j_call: TRBJ1-2; cdr3_aa: CASSYGAREPNYGYTF
v_call: TRBV7-3; j_call: TRBJ2-7; cdr3_aa: CASSDSGGANEQYF
v_call: TRBV15; j_call: TRBJ2-5; cdr3_aa: CATSRDLQGREETQYF
v_call: TRBV10-2; j_call: TRBJ1-1; cdr3_aa: CASSTGQANTEAFF
v_call: TRBV7-8; j_call: TRBJ2-5; cdr3_aa: CASSPGGTRQRFGETQYF
v_call: TRBV9; j_call: TRBJ2-7; cdr3_aa: CASSAGDGTYEQYF
v_call: TRBV28; j_call: TRBJ2-1; cdr3_aa: CASSTGLADNEQFF